One TCR beta chain is described in this entry. The target of this receptor is not known. Per-nucleotide qualities are absent, and no much larger clonotype sits a single base away. TCRbeta CDR3 regions were amplified from genomic DNA by means of the immunoSEQ Assay, a bias-controlled multiplex PCR. The authors' analysis ran thus. The number of nucleated cells in each sample was estimated from the amplification of reference gene primers within the assay. To quantify the absolute abundance of each unique TCRbeta CDR3 rearrangement, sequence reads were collapsed and filtered. For each sample, productive Simpson clonality was calculated by taking the square root of Simpson's diversity index across productive rearrangements. TCRdb obtained this table from immuneACCESS and retained in-frame rearrangements with V and J assigned. These tables miss some clones; where compared with another copy, unresolved V genes account for less than half of the shortfall, and the remainder is unexplained. V and J calls and clone size are copied from that table; D and trimming were computed from the DNA. The sample has about 120,000 clones on record, 82% of them singletons. About 5% of the sample belongs to the ten largest clones.

The sample comes from a study of blood T cell repertoires in COVID-19 (dated by TCRdb to 2020 to 2022). Looking at the study overall: Samples covering the acute and convalescent phases of COVID-19 were provided by collaborators in the United States, Italy and Spain. The material from the prospective study consisted of cDNA or gDNA derived from T cells, B-cell-depleted T cells, or PBMCs. The dataset comprised deeply sampled blood TCRbeta repertoires from subjects exposed to, actively infected with, or recovered from COVID-19. A freely available public database, intended as a resource for researchers studying the immune response to SARS-CoV-2, is where the repertoires were released. The samples were drawn from two sources: the first 160 participants of the ongoing ImmuneRACE study, and approximately 1,300 subjects contributed by 6 global collaborators. The sample metadata nearly always contained a de-identified subject ID, COVID-19 status, age in years and sex. Where available, HLA class I and class II types were taken from metadata supplied by the sample provider and were not determined by assay-based typing.

Points the paper makes about the study in general: The quantity of clinical and demographic metadata differed by source and by participant and was supplied without curation.

Collaborating institutions collected whole blood in K2EDTA tubes following their own protocols. For TCRbeta analysis, collaborators shipped samples as frozen whole blood, isolated PBMCs, or DNA extracted from either of those sample types. CDR1 SGHAT and CDR2 FQNNGV are derived from the germline V gene. Between the V and J ends, shortened by 1 base and 6 bases respectively, the junction contains 13 bases. Including the terminal cysteine and phenylalanine, the CDR3 comprises 15 residues. Of all the DNA, just the CDR3 is kept, 45 bases in frame from base 1. Recombination connected TRBV11-2 to TRBJ2-1, and TRBD2 may be the D gene, going by 6 matching bases. Sequencing was carried out using peripheral blood. The receptor was derived from a woman aged 65 to 85 with acute or convalescent COVID-19. The bases are TGTGCCAGCAGCTTAGCGGGACTCCAGGGCAATGAGCAGTTCTTC. Translation gives CASSLAGLQGNEQFF.